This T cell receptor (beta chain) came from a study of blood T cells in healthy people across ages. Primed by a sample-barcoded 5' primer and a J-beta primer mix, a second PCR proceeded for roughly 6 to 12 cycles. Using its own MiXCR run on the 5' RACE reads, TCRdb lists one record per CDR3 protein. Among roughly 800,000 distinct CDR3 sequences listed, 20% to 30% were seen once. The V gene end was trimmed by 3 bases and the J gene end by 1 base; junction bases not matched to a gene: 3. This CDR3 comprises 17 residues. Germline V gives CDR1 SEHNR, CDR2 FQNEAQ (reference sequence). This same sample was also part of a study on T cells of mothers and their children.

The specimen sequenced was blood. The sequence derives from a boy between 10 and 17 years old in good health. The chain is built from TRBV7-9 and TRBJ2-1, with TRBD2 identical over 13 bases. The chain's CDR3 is CASSLGLAGRSYNEQFF. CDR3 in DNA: TGTGCCAGCAGCTTGGGACTAGCGGGGAGGTCCTACAATGAGCAGTTCTTC.